In this sample, the clone carrying this T cell receptor (beta chain) turned up a few times. This record belongs to a study of blood T cell repertoires in COVID-19. About the study: Nucleic acid was either cDNA or gDNA, and it came from T cells, B-cell-depleted T cells, or PBMCs.

Individuals drawn from under 30 US areas were about 18 to 90 years old. Study processing details: Scientists estimated how many nucleated cells there were by amplifying reference gene primers. The method was immunoSEQ multiplex PCR; TCRdb's version includes in-frame clones alone and lacks a portion of them. V, J and clone size are taken as reported in that table, and D and trimming were inferred from the DNA itself. The sample records hundreds of thousands of clones, around 84% being singletons. The sequence came from a young man with acute COVID-19. The sequenced sample was PBMCs or T cells enriched from blood (not recorded which).

This chain's CDR3 is CASSYGVLGSTEAFF. CDR3 DNA sequence: TGTGCCAGCAGTTACGGGGTTTTGGGGTCCACTGAAGCTTTCTTT. The rearrangement joins TRBV3-1 (or the pseudogene TRBV3-2) to TRBJ1-1; no firm D call. Germline V gene data show CDR1 as LGHDT and CDR2 as YNNKEL (reference sequence). The CDR3 is 15 amino acids. V lost 6 bases to trimming and J lost 4 bases, with 18 bases between them.